This entry features one T cell receptor beta chain sequence. Its target is unknown. The treatment denotes: about 20 received Ad26.COV2.S at low or high dose, single or two shots; 5 received placebo; per-sample allocation not given. It was on day 63 after the first vaccine or placebo injection that samples were taken. This vaccine is an Ad26 vector that expresses the Wuhan-strain SARS-CoV-2 spike. The sample belongs to a study of Ad26.COV2.S vaccination and SARS-CoV-2 variants. Turning to the study itself: Ad26.COV2.S was injected intramuscularly once or twice, 56 days apart. Study outcomes and limitations: Measurements of TCR breadth and depth may have given underestimates of the total T cell responses. With respect to non-spike TCR breadth, vaccine and placebo recipients were similar.

Libraries were prepared by immunoSEQ multiplex PCR; TCRdb keeps only in-frame clonotypes and omits some of them. The table lists some 340,000 clones, around four fifths of them singletons, with 2% to 2.5% in the top ten. The CDR3 is 12 amino acids. V lost 10 bases and J 4 bases, leaving 8 bases between the germline ends. Per the germline V gene, CDR1 is MRHNA and CDR2 is SNTAGT. The clonotype was recovered from a person aged 18-60 years who received the Ad26.COV2.S COVID-19 vaccine or a placebo. The sequences come from peripheral blood, collected in a trial of Ad26.COV2.S vaccine versus placebo. V is TRBV6-4 and J is TRBJ2-6; D not resolved. Written as DNA, the CDR3 is TGTGCCAAAATAGCCGGGGCCAACGTCCTGACTTTC. The encoded protein is CAKIAGANVLTF.